This T cell receptor beta chain is from a study of blood T cell repertoires in COVID-19. Produced via immunoSEQ multiplex PCR; TCRdb's table is partial and in-frame only. The sample shows approximately 250,000 clones, roughly four fifths of them seen only once. This sequence originates from a man aged 25-45 years with acute COVID-19. Source material: PBMCs or T cells enriched from blood (not recorded which).

The CDR3 region has the DNA TGTGCCAGCAGCCCGGGACTTTGGGAGACCCAGTACTTC. It specifies CASSPGLWETQYF. V and J are TRBV3-1 (or the pseudogene TRBV3-2) and TRBJ2-5, with D maybe TRBD2 (6 bases). The length of the CDR3 is 13 residues. Trimming removed 4 bases from V and 5 bases from J, with 11 bases in between. Per germline, CDR1 LGHDT and CDR2 YNNKEL (reference sequence).